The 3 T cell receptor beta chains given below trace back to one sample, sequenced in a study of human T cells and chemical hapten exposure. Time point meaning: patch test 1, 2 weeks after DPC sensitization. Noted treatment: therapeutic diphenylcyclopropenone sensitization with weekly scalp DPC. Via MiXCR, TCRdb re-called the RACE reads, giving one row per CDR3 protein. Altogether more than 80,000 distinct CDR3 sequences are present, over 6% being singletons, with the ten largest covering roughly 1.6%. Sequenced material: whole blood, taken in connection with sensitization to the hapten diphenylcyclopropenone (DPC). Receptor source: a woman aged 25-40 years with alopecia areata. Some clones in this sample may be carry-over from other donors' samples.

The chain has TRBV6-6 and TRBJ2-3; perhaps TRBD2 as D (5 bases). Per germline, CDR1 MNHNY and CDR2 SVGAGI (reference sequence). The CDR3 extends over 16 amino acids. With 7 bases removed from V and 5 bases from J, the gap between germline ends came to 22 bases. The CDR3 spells CASTLLVAEAVDTQYF. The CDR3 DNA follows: TGTGCCAGCACTCTGCTCGTAGCCGAAGCGGTAGATACGCAGTATTTT.

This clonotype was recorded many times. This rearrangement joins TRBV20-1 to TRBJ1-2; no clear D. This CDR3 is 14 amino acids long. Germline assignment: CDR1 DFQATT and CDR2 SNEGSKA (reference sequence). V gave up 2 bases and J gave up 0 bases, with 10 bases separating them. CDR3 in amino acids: CSARPRSTNYGYTF. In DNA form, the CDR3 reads TGCAGTGCTAGACCCCGTTCAACTAACTATGGCTACACCTTC.

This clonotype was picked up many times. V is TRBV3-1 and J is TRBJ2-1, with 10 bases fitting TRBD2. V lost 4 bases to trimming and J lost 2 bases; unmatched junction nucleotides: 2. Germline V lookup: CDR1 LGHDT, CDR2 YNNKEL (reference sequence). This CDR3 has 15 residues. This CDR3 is CASSLSGGPYNEQFF. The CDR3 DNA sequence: TGTGCCAGCAGCCTTAGCGGGGGGCCCTACAATGAGCAGTTCTTC.